The rows below give T cell receptor beta chains drawn from one sample of a study of identical twins. TCRdb called the 5' RACE reads again in MiXCR, with one record for every CDR3 protein. The data show around 480,000 distinct CDR3 sequences, 13% to 15% seen once. These same records also appear under a second study, on yellow fever vaccine responses in identical twins.

The source material was CD4+ T cells sorted from blood. Receptor source: a woman aged 18-29 years in good health. The CDR3 runs from the conserved cysteine through the conserved F or W. A D gene is named only where the DNA matches it firmly. Expanded clones get a size class; other rows say once, few or many, or leave the size out.

J | D | size | V | CDR3 | DNA
TRBJ1-2 | . | many | TRBV28 | CATTRGARGYTF | TGTGCCACCACCCGAGGGGCGCGGGGCTACACCTTC
TRBJ2-3 | . | . | TRBV7-6 | CASSLGGGNGADTQYF | TGTGCCAGCAGCTTAGGAGGGGGAAACGGCGCAGATACGCAGTATTTT
TRBJ2-2 | TRBD1 | . | TRBV25-1 | CASSEGQGNTGELFF | TGTGCCAGCAGTGAGGGACAGGGTAACACCGGGGAGCTGTTTTTT
TRBJ1-4 | . | . | TRBV2 | CASNLQGATNEKLFF | TGTGCCAGCAACCTACAAGGGGCAACTAATGAAAAACTGTTTTTT
TRBJ2-7 | TRBD1 | . | TRBV28 | CASSYQGAVEYF | TGTGCCAGCAGTTATCAGGGGGCGGTTGAGTACTTC
TRBJ2-1 | TRBD2 | few | TRBV5-1 | CASSLTSGGALQKQFF | TGCGCCAGCAGCCTGACTAGCGGGGGAGCACTACAGAAGCAGTTCTTC
TRBJ2-7 | TRBD1 | many | TRBV5-1 | CASSLGQGAHEQYF | TGCGCCAGCAGCTTGGGGCAGGGGGCCCACGAGCAGTACTTC
TRBJ2-1 | . | . | TRBV18 | CASSHRALGYNEQFF | TGTGCCAGCTCACATCGGGCCCTGGGTTACAATGAGCAGTTCTTC
TRBJ2-3 | . | . | TRBV28 | CASRSPVGGREASTDTQYF | TGTGCCAGCAGAAGTCCGGTGGGGGGTCGTGAGGCTAGCACAGATACGCAGTATTTT
TRBJ2-7 | TRBD2 | few | TRBV7-2 | CASSPGLARDEQYF | TGTGCCAGCAGTCCAGGACTAGCTCGGGACGAGCAGTACTTC
TRBJ2-7 | . | . | TRBV12-3/TRBV12-4 | CASRSYSGASYEQYF | TGTGCCAGCAGGAGTTATAGCGGAGCCTCCTACGAGCAGTACTTC
TRBJ1-1 | TRBD1 | . | TRBV6-2/TRBV6-3 | CATRQGITEAFF | TGTGCCACCCGACAGGGGATCACTGAAGCTTTCTTT
TRBJ1-2 | . | . | TRBV2 | CASSSPFGEQGRYTF | TGTGCCAGCAGTTCCCCCTTTGGGGAACAGGGACGCTACACCTTC
TRBJ2-1 | . | many | TRBV28 | CASSLKGQQFF | TGTGCCAGCAGTTTAAAGGGGCAGCAGTTCTTC
TRBJ1-6 | . | . | TRBV12-3/TRBV12-4 | CASSFRQLGALHF | TGTGCCAGCAGTTTCCGGCAACTAGGGGCCCTCCACTTT
TRBJ2-3 | TRBD2 | few | TRBV10-3 | CAITRGLAGEDTQYF | TGTGCCATCACAAGGGGACTAGCGGGAGAAGATACGCAGTATTTT
TRBJ1-2 | . | many | TRBV9 | CASSVGYYGYTF | TGTGCCAGCAGCGTAGGCTACTATGGCTACACCTTC
TRBJ2-1 | . | few | TRBV7-8 | CASSSRPNNEQFF | TGTGCCAGCAGCTCTAGACCCAACAATGAGCAGTTCTTC
TRBJ2-6 | TRBD1 | few | TRBV5-1 | CASSPLTGQRDSGANVLTF | TGCGCCAGCAGCCCTTTGACAGGGCAGAGGGACTCTGGGGCCAACGTCCTGACTTTC
TRBJ2-7 | . | many | TRBV20-1 | CSARKSSYEQYF | TGCAGTGCTAGGAAGAGCTCCTACGAGCAGTACTTC
TRBJ2-3 | . | . | TRBV5-1 | CASSLVTLTDTQYF | TGCGCCAGCAGCTTGGTTACTCTCACAGATACGCAGTATTTT
TRBJ2-1 | . | . | TRBV3-1 | CASSPFASSYNEQFF | TGTGCCAGCAGCCCGTTTGCGAGCTCCTACAATGAGCAGTTCTTC
TRBJ2-2 | TRBD1 | . | TRBV4-3 | CASSQGTGLAGELFF | TGCGCCAGCAGCCAAGGGACAGGCTTAGCGGGGGAGCTGTTTTTT
TRBJ1-6 | . | few | TRBV5-6 | CASSMRLASSYNSPLHF | TGTGCCAGCAGCATGCGACTCGCGAGCTCCTATAATTCACCCCTCCACTTT
TRBJ2-3 | . | . | TRBV20-1 | CSASSVVDTQYF | TGCAGTGCTAGTAGCGTCGTGGATACGCAGTATTTT
TRBJ2-2 | . | few | TRBV5-1 | CASSVEDGGELFF | TGCGCCAGCAGCGTAGAGGACGGCGGGGAGCTGTTTTTT
TRBJ2-1 | . | . | TRBV14 | CASSQDLGTVEQFF | TGTGCCAGCAGCCAAGATCTAGGAACGGTTGAGCAGTTCTTC
TRBJ2-7 | . | few | TRBV6-2/TRBV6-3 | CASSYPLDSSEQYF | TGTGCCAGCAGTTACCCGCTGGACAGCAGCGAGCAGTACTTC
TRBJ1-4 | . | few | TRBV7-2 | CASSSTGSNEKLFF | TGTGCCAGCAGCTCAACTGGATCTAATGAAAAACTGTTTTTT
TRBJ2-5 | . | . | TRBV12-3/TRBV12-4 | CASSLGRLSAETQYF | TGTGCCAGCAGTCTGGGGAGGTTGAGTGCCGAGACCCAGTACTTC
TRBJ2-5 | TRBD2 | few | TRBV29-1 | CSVELGGEETQYF | TGCAGCGTTGAACTGGGGGGGGAAGAGACCCAGTACTTC
TRBJ2-3 | TRBD1 | . | TRBV7-9 | CASSLGSQGTDTQYF | TGTGCCAGCAGCTTAGGTTCACAGGGGACAGATACGCAGTATTTT
TRBJ2-7 | TRBD1 | many | TRBV24-1 | CATSTGALDEQYF | TGTGCCACCAGCACAGGGGCCCTGGACGAGCAGTACTTC
TRBJ2-7 | TRBD2 | few | TRBV4-1 | CASSQDAGSQQPWTSYYEQYF | TGCGCCAGCAGCCAAGATGCCGGGAGCCAGCAACCTTGGACTAGTTATTACGAGCAGTACTTC
TRBJ2-3 | TRBD2 | . | TRBV7-9 | CASSLVSPGGDTQYF | TGTGCCAGCAGCTTAGTCTCCCCCGGGGGGGATACGCAGTATTTT
TRBJ2-2 | . | . | TRBV7-3 | CASSPQPGHSGELFF | TGTGCCAGCAGCCCACAACCGGGTCACAGCGGGGAGCTGTTTTTT